This TCR beta chain was found in a study of a mutant IDH1 vaccine in newly diagnosed glioma. Study overall: Patients were started on vaccination 4-6 weeks after radiotherapy alone, or with temozolomide cycles. Previous care, which was radiotherapy, temozolomide, or both, most often involved both. Overall study findings and caveats: Among all patients, vaccine-induced immune responses occurred in around 93%.

This CDR3 has 15 amino acids. The junction had 10 bases not matched to a gene; V was cut back by 4 bases and J by 8 bases. Germline CDR1 SGHRS, CDR2 YFSETQ. On this clone: Its cognate antigen is unknown.

The time point is: week 5, during vaccination. It was 300 ug of mutant IDH1 20-mer peptide that made up each vaccine dose, given with topical imiquimod. New WHO grade 3 or 4 astrocytomas that were IDH1-mutant and ATRX-lost had been found in donors. Assay: immunoSEQ multiplex PCR; the TCRdb copy retains only in-frame clones and omits some. The sample consists of about 40,000 clones, roughly 90% of them appearing once. Sequenced material: PBMCs, taken from a glioma patient whose treatment included an IDH1 peptide vaccine. This receptor was identified in a man aged 50 or older with glioma. This rearrangement joins TRBV5-1 to TRBJ2-1; 9 bases are shared with TRBD2. DNA for the CDR3: TGCGCCAGCAGCCCCCTAGCGGGGCTTATCCATGAGCAGTTCTTC. Amino acid sequence: CASSPLAGLIHEQFF.